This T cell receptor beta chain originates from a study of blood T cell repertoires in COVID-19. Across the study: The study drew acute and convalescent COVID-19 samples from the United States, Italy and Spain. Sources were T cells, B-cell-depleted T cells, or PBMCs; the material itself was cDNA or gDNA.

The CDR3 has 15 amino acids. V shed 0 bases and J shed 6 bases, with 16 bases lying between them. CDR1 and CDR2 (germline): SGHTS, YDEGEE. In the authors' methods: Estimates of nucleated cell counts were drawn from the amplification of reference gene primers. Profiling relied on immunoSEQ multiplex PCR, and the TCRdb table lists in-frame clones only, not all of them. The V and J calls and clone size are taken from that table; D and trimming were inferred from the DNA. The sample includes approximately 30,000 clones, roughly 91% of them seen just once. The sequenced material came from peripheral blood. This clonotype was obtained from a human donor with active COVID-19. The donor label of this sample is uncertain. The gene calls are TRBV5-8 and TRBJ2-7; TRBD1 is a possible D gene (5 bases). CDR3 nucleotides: TGTGCCAGCAGCTTGGATATCACAGGACCGGGCGAGCAGTACTTC. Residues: CASSLDITGPGEQYF.